This TCR beta chain was retrieved from a study of cytomegalovirus exposure and HLA in healthy donors (dated by TCRdb to 2016 to 2017). With regard to the full study: According to an earlier analysis of 587 of the donors, 200 million or so T cells yielded approximately 120 million unique TCR beta sequences and 276 Gb of sequence data. An early release that covered approximately 600 HLA-typed donors contained around 300 gigabases of sequencing data and tens of millions of unique TCR sequences. Of the 398 genotyped donors, roughly 85% fell in the genetic ancestry cluster associated with self-reported Caucasian donors. The study aimed to test whether cataloging public T cell receptors could reveal signatures of past pathogen exposure. The study profiled the T cell repertoires of under 850 subjects by immunosequencing and related them to cytomegalovirus serostatus. Along with the roughly 670-subject first cohort, a separate validation cohort of over 90 different subjects was used. The study combined high-throughput TCR immunosequencing, statistical association of individual TCRs with disease status, and machine learning to predict cytomegalovirus infection status. To study patterns of TCR occurrence, a later analysis re-analyzed previously published TCR beta repertoires from hundreds of donors and added high-resolution HLA genotyping. The later analysis used no new phenotypic data to find candidate immune exposures, relying instead on TCR beta sequences and their occurrence across donors. An earlier analysis of roughly 600 of the donors used high-throughput TCR beta sequencing to judge whether each TCR beta V gene segment behaved as functional or pseudogenic. Donor age, sex, ethnicity and CMV serostatus were collected together with the repertoire data. Genome-wide SNP genotypes for about 65% of the 666 donors were used in a later genetic analysis, which treated that subset as a discovery cohort. Every discovery cohort repertoire had been produced on one sequencing platform. Class I and class II HLA loci were covered by the typing at four-digit resolution. Typing coverage varied by locus: roughly 629-630 donors for A, B, C, DRB1 and DQB1; roughly 500 for DQA1; some 610 for DPA1; 400 to 480 for DPB1. Roughly five DR-DQ haplotypes were handled as single units for association and clustering because linkage in the cohort was strong. Across approximately 400 genotyped donors of the cohort, an average of approximately 200,000 unique TCR beta nucleotide sequences per donor were sequenced, and roughly 20% of those sequences were non-productive.

In regard to this clone: Its target antigen remains unknown. Nothing much larger sits one base from this clone, and base qualities are not available.

Library generation was performed with the immunoSEQ multiplex PCR assay. For the multiplex PCR, a mixture combining 60 forward primers for TCR Vbeta segments and 13 reverse primers for TCR Jbeta segments was used. Amplification of the CDR3 region of rearranged TCR beta genes was performed with a multiplex PCR assay on genomic DNA. Amplified TCR beta libraries were sequenced as 87-base-pair reads on the Illumina HiSeq System. The authors' pipeline ran thus. A later analysis tallied around 82 million unique TCR beta chains across the 660 or so repertoires, and around 10 million of those chains were shared by two or more donors. Raw reads were error-corrected and collapsed into unique sequences with a nearest-neighbor algorithm that merged closely related sequences to remove PCR and sequencing errors. To assign V, D and J gene segments, CDR3 sequences were aligned to IMGT reference sequences. Each retained sequence needed at least a six-nucleotide match to both a V gene segment and a J gene segment. A rearrangement counted as productive if the CDR3 had no stop codons and remained in frame with V and J, and every other rearrangement counted as non-productive. Following IMGT convention, CDR3 was defined as the stretch from the second conserved V-encoded cysteine up to the conserved J-encoded phenylalanine. The earlier analysis of some 540 of the donors excluded any sequence lacking an unambiguous match to a single V gene segment. An earlier analysis of 587 of the donors classified V segments as functional when productive rearrangements were above 56.7% and as segregating when the standard deviation between donors was above 5%. To diagnose cytomegalovirus status from the catalog of TCR beta chain sequences, a statistical classification framework was built. V and J gene assignment, in a later analysis, came from comparing TCR nucleotide sequences with IMGT/GENE-DB human TR gene sequences. A later analysis assigned CDR3 sequences and most-parsimonious VDJ recombination scenarios with the TCRdist pipeline. In a later analysis, every TCR beta chain was defined by the combination of its CDR3 amino acid sequence and its V-gene family, and reads without a unique V-gene family were dropped. A later analysis removed several hundred highly shared, low-generation-probability nucleotide sequences to deal with suspected cross-contamination and a sequencing artifact. A later analysis calculated a clonal expansion index for each public chain from normalized within-repertoire ranks of inferred template counts. In a later analysis, generation probabilities were computed using a VDJ recombination model fitted to out-of-frame rearrangements, and the results were checked against IGoR. A later analysis scored TCR-TCR, TCR-HLA and TCR-CMV co-occurrence with hypergeometric tests, applying a repertoire-size bias correction to TCR pairs. To estimate false discovery rates, a later analysis permuted the HLA or CMV assignments 20 times. In a later analysis, co-occurring TCRs were grouped using DBSCAN, with TCRdist sequence similarity added in when clustering inside HLA-allele-positive subsets. Repertoires with fewer than 30,000 or more than 120,000 public chains were left out of co-occurrence clustering, as were several repertoires with anomalous nucleotide sharing. TCRdb limited this immuneACCESS table to in-frame rearrangements with V and J called. A share of clones is missing; checked studies link under half to unresolved V genes, and the rest is unexplained. V and J calls and clone size follow that table, whereas D and trimming were derived from the DNA. Present in this sample are about 60,000 clones, around 87% of which were seen just once. The ten largest clonotypes hold about 1.5% of the sample.

The germline V gene (reference sequence) yields SGHNT for CDR1 and YYREEE for CDR2. V sheds 5 bases and J sheds 1 base, leaving 18 bases between their ends. The CDR3 covers 16 residues, taking in both the cysteine and the phenylalanine. Left in the record is the CDR3 DNA by itself, 48 bases read in frame from the first base. In total, roughly 670 healthy bone marrow donors made up the cohort. Cohort members were all nominally healthy when sampled, although unrecorded immune exposures were likely present. The donor tested CMV seronegative and was one of the 352 seronegative cohort members. A peripheral blood sample was provided by each donor, and peripheral blood mononuclear cells were used for TCR beta sequencing. Genomic DNA was extracted from the blood cell samples with the Qiagen DNeasy Blood Extraction Kit. Summary of the overall study and its limitations: According to a later analysis, most CMV-associated TCR beta chains appeared to be HLA-restricted, and the HLA associations seemed to be driven largely by CMV exposure. Because HLA typing was unavailable for some donors at each locus, only the typed subset was used in association tests. A later analysis found that HLA-associated TCR beta chains were more clonally expanded and had lower generation probabilities than equally common non-associated chains. The study gave a list of 150 to 200 TCR beta chains associated with cytomegalovirus. Most TCR sequences were observed very rarely across donors, whereas some public TCRs were present in many individuals. Strong co-occurrence of HLA alleles, especially DR and DQ, made assigning TCR associations to individual alleles difficult. At a false discovery rate of 0.05, a later analysis linked around 17,000 TCR beta sequences to specific HLA alleles. A cluster of highly shared sequence variants was judged likely to represent a technical artifact of the sequencing pipeline. Linkage disequilibrium might explain the correlated functional status among segregating V segments, but an unknown experimental factor could not be ruled out. Roughly uniform sequencing depth across donors was assumed in presence/absence analyses, although this assumption may not hold. According to a later analysis, TCR association rates differed among HLA loci, with DRB1 alleles showing the most associated TCRs and HLA-C alleles showing the fewest. Because counts were too low, roughly 18 rarely observed V segments, including chromosome 9 orphons, were left out of the earlier analysis of 587 of the donors. Some IMGT-functional V segments, including TRBV6-2 and TRBV6-3, could not be distinguished by the 87-base-pair reads and were therefore excluded. The cohort was sequenced for TCR beta chains only, and without alpha or paired-chain data the features that could be detected were limited. In vitro tests confirmed that a few of the cytomegalovirus-associated TCR beta chains recognize cytomegalovirus antigens. In an earlier analysis of about 550 of the donors, most TCR beta V segments were observed in productive rearrangements about 87% or about 30% of the time, broadly matching IMGT annotations. A further reported finding was that TCR beta sequences accurately predicted the HLA-A and HLA-B alleles for most subjects in the first cohort. The authors suggested that the approach could potentially be extended to other disease states and immunological phenotypes. V-gene and J-gene trimming of TCR beta chains was associated with a missense DCLRE1C variant in a later genetic analysis, and the association was replicated in an independent cohort. The classifier was reported to diagnose cytomegalovirus status with high specificity and sensitivity in both the original cohort and the validation cohort. A later analysis reported that several top co-occurrence clusters appeared linked to parvovirus B19, influenza, CMV and Epstein-Barr virus. Immune exposure information for the cohort was limited to CMV serostatus. According to a later genetic analysis, donors in an Asian-associated ancestry cluster had fewer N-insertions in productive TCRs than the approximately 650-donor mean.

This receptor was taken from a man younger than 35 in good health and CMV-seronegative. The V and J segments used are TRBV5-4 and TRBJ2-5, and perhaps TRBD2 as D gene, on 7 matching bases. Sample: PBMCs. The CDR3 sequence is CASSDTGRVGQETQYF. The base sequence is TGTGCCAGCAGTGATACAGGGAGGGTGGGCCAAGAGACCCAGTACTTC.